These 9 T cell receptor beta chains originate from one sample sequenced in a study of blood T cell repertoires in COVID-19. Measured with immunoSEQ multiplex PCR; TCRdb has only the in-frame clones, and not every one. The sample has around 180,000 clones, approximately 85% seen once; the top ten hold about 6.9%. Sample: peripheral blood. The receptors here all came from a man aged 80 or over with COVID-19, enrolled during active disease.

This chain links TRBV11-3 with TRBJ2-1; 7 positions agree with TRBD1. Germline CDR1 reads SGHNT; CDR2 reads YENEEA. V gave up 4 bases and J gave up 8 bases; unmatched junction bases: 11. CDR3 length equals 15 residues. CDR3 in amino acids: CASSSDRVVIDEQFF. CDR3 DNA sequence: TGTGCCAGCAGCTCAGACAGGGTAGTCATTGATGAGCAGTTCTTC.

As DNA, the CDR3 is TGTGCCAGCAGCCCCCGGGCTCCCCGGGGAACCGGGGAGCTGTTTTTT. Translation: CASSPRAPRGTGELFF. The rearrangement links TRBV9 to TRBJ2-2, with D perhaps matching TRBD2 (5 bases). The CDR3 has 16 residues. Trimming removed 4 bases at V and 5 bases at J, with 18 bases between. Germline CDR1 SGDLS, CDR2 YYNGEE.

The genes are TRBV7-8 and TRBJ2-5, with D tentatively TRBD1 (6 bases). CDR1 and CDR2 from the germline V gene are SGHVS and FQNEAQ. The CDR3 is 15 amino acids. Trimming removed 4 bases at V and 0 bases at J, with 12 bases between. CDR3 DNA sequence: TGTGCCAGCAGCTACTCCAGGGACAACCAAGAGACCCAGTACTTC. Protein product: CASSYSRDNQETQYF.

The chain employs TRBV19 and TRBJ1-4; 10 bases match TRBD1. V lost 3 bases and J lost 8; bases outside the gene matches: 3. This CDR3 is 14 amino acids long. Germline V gives CDR1 LNHDA, CDR2 SQIVND (reference sequence). The CDR3 nucleotides are TGTGCCAGTAGTATCGGGACAGGGGTAGAAAAACTGTTTTTT. As protein: CASSIGTGVEKLFF.

The V and J genes are TRBV6-5 and TRBJ2-3, with a tentative D call TRBD2 (7 bases). In germline, CDR1 is MNHEY, CDR2 SVGAGI. The CDR3 extends over 14 amino acids. Trimming cost V 6 bases and J 6 bases, with 16 bases left between them. CDR3: CASSQTGGRDTQYF. The DNA of the CDR3 is TGTGCCAGCAGCCAGACGGGGGGCCGGGATACGCAGTATTTT.

The CDR3 reads CASSLTGGGEYF. CDR3 sequence (DNA): TGTGCCAGCAGCCTAACAGGCGGAGGGGAGTACTTC. The chain links TRBV27 to TRBJ2-7; a possible D gene is TRBD2 (6 bases). CDR1 and CDR2 (germline): MNHEY, SMNVEV (reference sequence). The germline V and J ends were trimmed by 6 bases and 11 bases, with 17 bases remaining between them. The CDR3 is 12 amino acids.

The V and J genes are TRBV5-1 and TRBJ2-5; D may be TRBD1 (6 bases). The germline CDR1 and CDR2 sequences are SGHRS and YFSETQ. This CDR3 region has 13 residues. Trimming took off 7 bases at V and 2 bases at J, with 12 bases between the two ends. CDR3 region: CASSTGAQETQYF. In DNA form, the CDR3 reads TGCGCCAGCTCGACAGGCGCACAAGAGACCCAGTACTTC.

The chain couples TRBV28 to TRBJ2-2; possibly TRBD2 for D (5 bases). The CDR3 loop spans 17 amino acids. V was cut by 5 bases and J by 4 bases, with 20 bases left in between. CDR1 and CDR2 from the germline V gene are MDHEN and SYDVKM. Here the CDR3 reads CASSPLEGFSATGELFF. The CDR3, as DNA: TGTGCCAGCAGTCCGCTTGAGGGTTTTTCGGCCACCGGGGAGCTGTTTTTT. The complete variable domain, with remaining parts taken from reference TRBV28 and TRBJ2-2, reads DVKVTQSSRYLVKRTGEKVFLECVQDMDHENMFWYRQDPGLGLRLIYFSYDVKMKEKGDIPEGYSVSREKKERFSLILESASTNQTSMYLCASSPLEGFSATGELFFGEGSRLTVL.

V and J are TRBV3-1 (or the pseudogene TRBV3-2) and TRBJ2-6, with 7 bases that match TRBD2. The ends lost 0 bases at V and 2 bases at J; junction bases unmatched: 1. Germline V CDR1 and CDR2: LGHDT, YNNKEL (reference sequence). The CDR3 extends over 16 amino acids. The CDR3 reads CASSQDAGAGANVLTF. The CDR3 coding sequence is TGTGCCAGCAGCCAAGATGCGGGAGCTGGGGCCAACGTCCTGACTTTC.